Listed here are 13 T cell receptor beta chains from one sample, sequenced in a study of T cells after yellow fever vaccination. Via MiXCR, TCRdb re-called the 5' RACE reads, giving one row per CDR3 protein. The data hold 500,000 to 650,000 distinct CDR3 sequences, with about a sixth observed a single time. Sequenced here: PBMCs, sampled less than 6 days after the first yellow fever vaccination. Every receptor here comes from a young man who received the YFV17D yellow fever vaccine.

Only a few counts were recorded for this clonotype. The gene calls are TRBV10-3 and TRBJ2-2, with no clear D. The germline CDR1 and CDR2 sequences are ENHRY and SYGVKD. CDR3 length: 16 residues. The germline V and J ends were trimmed by 5 bases and 0 bases, with 13 bases remaining between them. The CDR3 region is CAISPTPRANTGELFF. In DNA, the CDR3 is TGTGCCATCAGTCCAACCCCACGCGCGAACACCGGGGAGCTGTTTTTT.

This clonotype was counted a few times. The genes are TRBV5-5 and TRBJ2-5, with D perhaps matching TRBD2 (5 bases). Germline loops: CDR1 SGHKS, CDR2 YYEKEE (reference sequence). V was pared by 4 bases and J by 4 bases, with 11 bases between. The CDR3 totals 13 residues. The CDR3 region has the DNA TGTGCCAGCAGCCCCCCCCGGGGAGAGACCCAGTACTTC. Translation gives CASSPPRGETQYF.

This clonotype was recorded many times. This chain uses TRBV5-1 with TRBJ2-6; D possibly corresponds to TRBD1 (5 bases). The CDR3 spans 15 residues. The V and J ends lost 4 bases and 0 bases respectively, with 8 bases between them. Germline assignment: CDR1 SGHRS and CDR2 YFSETQ. The CDR3 loop is CASSLQDSGANVLTF. In DNA, the CDR3 is TGCGCCAGCAGCCTACAGGACTCTGGGGCCAACGTCCTGACTTTC.

This clonotype has ten or more counts. The CDR3 protein is CASSYDGNTEAFF. Written as DNA, the CDR3 is TGTGCCAGCAGTTACGACGGAAACACTGAAGCTTTCTTT. The V and J genes are TRBV6-4 and TRBJ1-1; D is unclear. Germline CDR1 is MRHNA and CDR2 is SNTAGT. The CDR3 spans 13 residues. V lost 5 bases and J 2 bases, leaving 9 bases between the germline ends.

J is TRBJ2-6 and V is TRBV3-1; possibly TRBD1 for D (5 bases). Trimming cost V 2 bases and J 0 bases, with 17 bases left between them. From germline, CDR1 is LGHDT and CDR2 YNNKEL (reference sequence). This CDR3 contains 19 residues. Written as DNA, the CDR3 is TGTGCCAGCAGCCAATACGCACAGGCTACTCGCTCTGGGGCCAACGTCCTGACTTTC. Translation gives CASSQYAQATRSGANVLTF.

V gene TRBV6-2 or TRBV6-3 combines with J gene TRBJ1-1; TRBD1 matches 7 bases. Germline CDR1 is MNHEY and CDR2 is SVGEGT. V trimming: 6 bases; J trimming: 6 bases; junction bases outside the gene matches: 7. This CDR3 is built from 13 residues. The CDR3 sequence is CASRPDRAAEAFF. The CDR3 DNA is TGTGCCAGCAGACCTGACAGGGCCGCTGAAGCTTTCTTT.

The chain links TRBV20-1 to TRBJ1-1; 8 bases match TRBD1. CDR1 DFQATT and CDR2 SNEGSKA come from the germline V gene (reference sequence). The CDR3 totals 12 residues. The V segment lost 5 bases and the J segment 6 bases; nucleotides outside the gene matches: 5. Written as DNA, the CDR3 is TGCAGTGCTGGGACAGGATTGTCTGAAGCTTTCTTT. Translation: CSAGTGLSEAFF.

V usage is TRBV20-1 and J usage is TRBJ1-2, with 9 bases fitting TRBD1. Looked up from germline, CDR1 is DFQATT and CDR2 is SNEGSKA (reference sequence). CDR3 length equals 13 residues. Trimming removed 0 bases from V and 7 bases from J; junction bases left unmatched: 3. The CDR3 nucleotides read TGCAGTGCTAGAGAACAGGGGGCGGCTGGCTACACCTTC. Protein sequence: CSAREQGAAGYTF.

The CDR3 coding sequence is TGTGCCAGCAGTGAACTGCAGCGTTCAGATACGCAGTATTTT. This sequence encodes CASSELQRSDTQYF. The genes are TRBV2 and TRBJ2-3; D is ambiguous. Deletions cut 2 bases from V and 4 bases from J, with 10 bases between. The germline CDR1 and CDR2 sequences are SNHLY and FYNNEI. CDR3 size: 14 residues.

This clonotype showed up just a few times. The CDR3, as DNA: TGTGCCAGCCGCTTTGGGACTAGCGTTGAGACCCAGTACTTC. Amino acids: CASRFGTSVETQYF. The genes are TRBV12-3 or TRBV12-4 and TRBJ2-5, with TRBD2 matching over 10 bases. Trimming took 8 bases from V and 5 from J; bases not matched to a gene: 8. CDR3 length equals 14 residues.

This clonotype showed up just a few times. The chain employs TRBV30 and TRBJ1-1; D gene unclear. V lost 4 bases, J lost 4 bases, and 13 bases lay in between. CDR3 size: 13 residues. The germline V gene encodes CDR1 GTSNPN and CDR2 SVGIG (reference sequence). CDR3 loop: CAWTLWSITEAFF. CDR3 bases: TGTGCCTGGACCCTTTGGTCCATCACTGAAGCTTTCTTT.

This clonotype showed up just once. This chain links TRBV3-1 with TRBJ1-4; D remains unclear. V was pared by 2 bases and J by 10 bases, with 11 bases between. CDR1 is LGHDT, CDR2 YNNKEL, per germline (reference sequence). This CDR3 is built from 13 residues. The CDR3 DNA sequence: TGTGCCAGCAGCCAAAGCCCCAGTGGAAAACTGTTTTTT. Protein product: CASSQSPSGKLFF.

This chain joins TRBV4-2 and TRBJ1-5; D unclear. In germline, CDR1 is LGHNA, CDR2 YNFKEQ. There are 17 residues in the CDR3. The V gene lost 0 bases and the J gene lost 0 bases, with 12 bases spanning the gap. The CDR3 DNA reads as TGTGCCAGCAGCCAAGATCTCGGCAAGAATAGCAATCAGCCCCAGCATTTT. Translating it yields CASSQDLGKNSNQPQHF.